These 29 T cell receptor beta chains were all obtained from the same sample, sequenced in a study of blood T cell repertoires in COVID-19. Only in-frame clones appear in the TCRdb table, and some are missing; sequencing was by immunoSEQ multiplex PCR. Here the sample spans approximately 150,000 clones, approximately 78% being singletons. The specimen was peripheral blood. The receptors shown here come from a human donor with acute or convalescent COVID-19. The donor label of this sample is uncertain.

The rearrangement links TRBV5-1 to TRBJ2-2; weak D call: TRBD1 (6 bases). Per germline, CDR1 SGHRS and CDR2 YFSETQ. Trimming left V 4 bases short and J 4 bases short, with 14 bases between. The CDR3 is 15 amino acids. CDR3 sequence reads: CASSPSQGSTGELFF. CDR3 nucleotides: TGCGCCAGCAGCCCGTCACAGGGATCCACCGGGGAGCTGTTTTTT.

V and J are TRBV1 and TRBJ1-2; TRBD1, the table's D call, was not compared with the DNA. TRBV1 is termed a pseudogene. This CDR3 spans 16 amino acids. The CDR3 protein is CTSSQDRRGRQDGYTF. As DNA, the CDR3 is TGCACCAGCAGCCAAGATAGGAGGGGGCGCCAAGATGGCTACACCTTC.

The chain has TRBV6-2 or TRBV6-3 and TRBJ1-5; TRBD1 aligns across 7 bases. CDR1 is MNHEY and CDR2 is SVGEGT in the germline V gene. The ends lost 5 bases at V and 2 bases at J; junction bases unmatched: 9. The CDR3 is 16 amino acids. CDR3 in amino acids: CASSNRGGGGNQPQHF. As DNA, the CDR3 is TGTGCCAGCAGTAACAGGGGTGGGGGCGGCAATCAGCCCCAGCATTTT.

The chain uses TRBV6-5 and TRBJ1-5; TRBD1 is a possible D gene (5 bases). The germline V and J ends were trimmed by 8 bases and 3 bases, with 14 bases remaining between them. Germline assignment: CDR1 MNHEY and CDR2 SVGAGI. The CDR3 loop spans 14 amino acids. CDR3 sequence (DNA): TGTGCCAGCGGACACCCCATCCACAATCAGCCCCAGCATTTT. It codes for CASGHPIHNQPQHF.

The chain carries TRBV9 and TRBJ1-2, with 7 bases aligning to TRBD1. Germline V gives CDR1 SGDLS, CDR2 YYNGEE. Trimming took 3 bases from V and 3 from J; bases not matched to a gene: 5. The CDR3 runs to 14 residues. CDR3 nucleotides: TGTGCCAGCAGCGAGGGGGCCGGGTACTATGGCTACACCTTC. Its translation is CASSEGAGYYGYTF.

There are a few counts of this clone. The chain has TRBV30 and TRBJ1-4; a weak D match, TRBD1 (6 bases). The CDR3 is 14 amino acids. Germline lookup yields CDR1 GTSNPN and CDR2 SVGIG (reference sequence). Trimming pared 2 bases from V and 4 bases from J, leaving 11 bases between. The CDR3 loop is CAWSSDSLNEKLFF. CDR3 bases: TGTGCCTGGAGTTCGGACAGCCTTAATGAAAAACTGTTTTTT.

This clone appeared a few times. The V call is TRBV2, the J call TRBJ1-1; D uncertain. The CDR3 consists of 15 residues. The ends were cut back, 3 bases at V and 10 bases at J, with 21 bases in the middle. Germline V gene data show CDR1 as SNHLY and CDR2 as FYNNEI. CDR3 DNA: TGTGCCAGCAGTGAGCTAGTCAGCTGGGAGAAGATAGCTTTCTTT. Protein: CASSELVSWEKIAFF.

The chain links TRBV10-3 to TRBJ2-2; D call uncertain. Per the germline V gene, CDR1 is ENHRY and CDR2 is SYGVKD. The CDR3 consists of 15 residues. V was pared by 0 bases and J by 3 bases, with 8 bases between. As DNA, the CDR3 is TGTGCCATCAGTGAGTCGATGGCGGACACCGGGGAGCTGTTTTTT. Its protein is CAISESMADTGELFF.

The V and J genes are TRBV5-8 and TRBJ1-2; possible D gene TRBD1, 5 bases. V dropped 0 bases and J dropped 7 bases, with 7 bases sitting between them. Germline CDR1 and CDR2: SGHTS and YDEGEE. CDR3 length: 12 amino acids. CDR3 amino acids: CASSLARAGYTF. CDR3 DNA sequence: TGTGCCAGCAGCTTGGCCAGGGCTGGCTACACCTTC. The variable domain in full, with the rest retrieved from reference TRBV5-8 and TRBJ1-2, is EAGVTQSPTHLIKTRGQQATLRCSPISGHTSVYWYQQALGLGLQFLLWYDEGEERNRGNFPPRFSGRQFPNYSSELNVNALELEDSALYLCASSLARAGYTFGSGTRLTVV.

This rearrangement joins TRBV6-6 to TRBJ1-5, with D uncertain. The CDR3 consists of 13 residues. CDR1 and CDR2 (germline): MNHNY, SVGAGI (reference sequence). V was pared by 7 bases and J by 6 bases, with 13 bases between. Here the CDR3 reads CASTGGYVQPQHF. The CDR3 DNA reads as TGTGCCAGCACTGGCGGGTACGTTCAGCCCCAGCATTTT.

This rearrangement joins TRBV6-5 to TRBJ1-2, with 8 positions matching TRBD1. J lost 4 bases, V lost 6 bases, and 7 bases had no gene match. The CDR3 is 14 amino acids. The germline CDR1 and CDR2 sequences are MNHEY and SVGAGI. In DNA, the CDR3 is TGTGCCAGCAGGGCTACGGACAGGGTCTATGGCTACACCTTC. Translating it yields CASRATDRVYGYTF.

This chain links TRBV30 with TRBJ1-4; no reliable D call. The CDR3 loop spans 15 amino acids. V was trimmed by 0 bases and J by 1 base, leaving 9 bases between them. Germline assignment: CDR1 GTSNPN and CDR2 SVGIG (reference sequence). The CDR3 DNA is TGTGCCTGGAGTGTACTCCTCCTAACTAATGAAAAACTGTTTTTT. It codes for CAWSVLLLTNEKLFF.

This clone has just one count. The J gene is TRBJ1-2, the V gene TRBV6-6, with no clear D. The germline gives CDR1 MNHNY, CDR2 SVGAGI (reference sequence). This CDR3 spans 15 amino acids. Trimming shortened V by 7 bases and J by 2 bases, and 17 bases separated the two germline ends. The CDR3 coding sequence is TGTGCCAGCAATCTCGGGGATGCTAGGAACTATGGCTACACCTTC. Amino acids: CASNLGDARNYGYTF.

This clone was seen more than once but under ten times. V usage is TRBV6-2 or TRBV6-3 and J usage is TRBJ2-3; possible D gene TRBD2, 6 bases. Germline CDR1 MNHEY, CDR2 SVGEGT. This CDR3 has 13 amino acids. The ends were cut back, 5 bases at V and 13 bases at J, with 19 bases in the middle. Here the CDR3 reads CASSGSLASLEYF. The CDR3 coding sequence is TGTGCCAGCAGTGGTTCTCTAGCGTCTCTCGAGTATTTT.

In its sample, this clone was seen a few times. The chain is built from TRBV27 and TRBJ1-1, with D possibly being TRBD1 (6 bases). Germline CDR1 and CDR2: MNHEY and SMNVEV (reference sequence). The ends were cut back, 4 bases at V and 1 base at J, with 10 bases in the middle. This CDR3 spans 14 amino acids. CDR3 loop: CASSWDIWNTEAFF. The DNA for the CDR3 is TGTGCCAGCAGTTGGGACATATGGAACACTGAAGCTTTCTTT.

V usage is TRBV6-2 or TRBV6-3 and J usage is TRBJ1-5, with 9 bases identical to TRBD1. Looked up from germline, CDR1 is MNHEY and CDR2 is SVGEGT. The CDR3 sequence is 17 residues long. V was pared by 0 bases and J by 2 bases, with 5 bases of the junction left unmatched. The CDR3 here is CASSYSGQGIGNQPQHF. CDR3 DNA sequence: TGTGCCAGCAGTTACTCGGGACAGGGAATCGGCAATCAGCCCCAGCATTTT.

The J gene is TRBJ2-7, the V gene TRBV3-1 (or the pseudogene TRBV3-2), with D unresolved. The CDR3 is 14 residues long. CDR1 LGHDT and CDR2 YNNKEL come from the germline V gene (reference sequence). Deletions cut 5 bases from V and 8 bases from J, with 19 bases between. CDR3 region: CASSDGSTPGKQYF. CDR3 bases: TGTGCCAGCAGCGACGGCTCGACCCCGGGTAAGCAGTACTTC.

The chain uses TRBV10-3 and TRBJ1-5, with TRBD1 as a possible D gene (6 bases). From germline, CDR1 is ENHRY and CDR2 SYGVKD. The V and J ends lost 6 bases and 0 bases respectively, with 12 bases between them. The length of the CDR3 is 15 residues. CDR3 protein: CAIRKDRTSNQPQHF. The CDR3, as DNA: TGTGCCATCAGAAAGGACAGAACTAGCAATCAGCCCCAGCATTTT.

The V and J genes are TRBV5-5 and TRBJ1-6; D is possibly TRBD1 (5 bases). There are 13 residues in the CDR3. V was shortened by 4 bases and J by 7 bases, with 9 bases between the two germline ends. Looked up from germline, CDR1 is SGHKS and CDR2 is YYEKEE (reference sequence). Here the CDR3 DNA reads TGTGCCAGCAGCCTCAAGGGGAATTCACCCCTCCACTTT. This translates into CASSLKGNSPLHF.

The CDR3 sequence: CASSLGSQGSYTF. CDR3 nucleotides: TGTGCCAGCAGCTTAGGGTCCCAGGGTAGCTACACCTTC. The chain links TRBV11-2 to TRBJ1-2, with a possible D match to TRBD1 (5 bases). The V end was cut by 1 base, the J end by 9 bases, with 12 bases between. CDR1 and CDR2 (germline): SGHAT, FQNNGV. This CDR3 contains 13 residues.

The J gene is TRBJ2-1, the V gene TRBV6-2 or TRBV6-3; D is ambiguous. The CDR3 is 17 residues long. The germline V gene encodes CDR1 MNHEY and CDR2 SVGEGT. Trimming left V 1 base short and J 0 bases short, with 13 bases between. The CDR3 loop reads CASSYWAMISSYNEQFF. In DNA, the CDR3 is TGTGCCAGCAGTTACTGGGCTATGATTAGCTCCTACAATGAGCAGTTCTTC.

The rearrangement uses TRBV6-6 and TRBJ1-5; TRBD1 agrees at 10 bases. The CDR3 spans 18 residues. The V gene's germline CDR1 is MNHNY and CDR2 SVGAGI (reference sequence). Trimming cost V 5 bases and J 3 bases; bases outside gene matches: 13. The CDR3 nucleotides are TGTGCCAGCAGTCCCAGGGACAGGGGTTTGGTCTTCAATCAGCCCCAGCATTTT. The encoded protein is CASSPRDRGLVFNQPQHF.

This clone was recorded a few times. This chain connects TRBV6-6 to TRBJ1-3, with 8 positions matching TRBD1. CDR1 is MNHNY and CDR2 is SVGAGI in the germline V gene (reference sequence). The CDR3 has 16 amino acids. With V trimmed by 0 bases and J by 8 bases, 9 bases remained unmatched. The CDR3 sequence is CASSYSRTGSTDTIYF. In nucleotides, the CDR3 is TGTGCCAGCAGTTACTCCAGGACAGGGTCTACAGACACCATATATTTT.

J is TRBJ2-7 and V is TRBV6-2 or TRBV6-3; 8 bases fit TRBD1. Germline CDR1 is MNHEY and CDR2 is SVGEGT. The trim removed 5 bases at V and 4 bases at J, leaving 7 bases unmatched. CDR3 length: 14 residues. CDR3 sequence reads: CASSPWDRRYEQYF. The DNA for the CDR3 is TGTGCCAGCAGTCCCTGGGACAGGCGTTACGAGCAGTACTTC.

V is TRBV23-1 and J is TRBJ2-2; 9 bases line up with TRBD1. TRBV23-1 is reported as an ORF; its role is uncertain. V lost 4 bases to trimming and J lost 1 base; unmatched junction nucleotides: 4. The CDR3 contains 16 residues. The chain's CDR3 is CASSPRTGENTGELFF. The CDR3 DNA is TGCGCCAGCAGTCCGCGGACAGGGGAGAACACCGGGGAGCTGTTTTTT.

The J gene is TRBJ2-7, the V gene TRBV6-5; D unclear. Per the germline V gene, CDR1 is MNHEY and CDR2 is SVGAGI. Trimming shortened V by 5 bases and J by 5 bases, and 16 bases separated the two germline ends. This CDR3 is built from 14 residues. CDR3 region: CASSTGVMGHEQYF. The CDR3 DNA sequence: TGTGCCAGCAGTACCGGAGTAATGGGTCACGAGCAGTACTTC.

The chain is built from TRBV5-1 and TRBJ2-2; 11 nucleotides align to TRBD1. This CDR3 spans 17 amino acids. Germline assignment: CDR1 SGHRS and CDR2 YFSETQ. V lost 0 bases, J lost 4 bases, and 5 bases stayed unmatched. The CDR3 DNA reads as TGCGCCAGCAGCTTGGTCGGGACAGGGGGGAGCACCGGGGAGCTGTTTTTT. It encodes CASSLVGTGGSTGELFF.

This clone has just a few counts. The chain carries TRBV4-1 and TRBJ2-1; a weak D match, TRBD2 (6 bases). Trimming shortened V by 3 bases and J by 7 bases, and 22 bases separated the two germline ends. The CDR3 runs to 17 residues. Germline CDR1 MGHRA, CDR2 YSYEKL. DNA of the CDR3: TGCGCCAGCAGCCACCCGGGGTTAGGCGGGGCCATGAATGAGCAGTTCTTC. It encodes CASSHPGLGGAMNEQFF.

The chain has TRBV6-5 and TRBJ1-1; TRBD1 aligns across 7 bases. CDR3 length: 15 amino acids. V lost 5 bases, J lost 1 base, and 7 bases stayed unmatched. Germline V gene lookup returns CDR1 MNHEY and CDR2 SVGAGI. The CDR3 DNA reads as TGTGCCAGCAGTCCGTCCCACAGGGGGAACACTGAAGCTTTCTTT. Its translation is CASSPSHRGNTEAFF.